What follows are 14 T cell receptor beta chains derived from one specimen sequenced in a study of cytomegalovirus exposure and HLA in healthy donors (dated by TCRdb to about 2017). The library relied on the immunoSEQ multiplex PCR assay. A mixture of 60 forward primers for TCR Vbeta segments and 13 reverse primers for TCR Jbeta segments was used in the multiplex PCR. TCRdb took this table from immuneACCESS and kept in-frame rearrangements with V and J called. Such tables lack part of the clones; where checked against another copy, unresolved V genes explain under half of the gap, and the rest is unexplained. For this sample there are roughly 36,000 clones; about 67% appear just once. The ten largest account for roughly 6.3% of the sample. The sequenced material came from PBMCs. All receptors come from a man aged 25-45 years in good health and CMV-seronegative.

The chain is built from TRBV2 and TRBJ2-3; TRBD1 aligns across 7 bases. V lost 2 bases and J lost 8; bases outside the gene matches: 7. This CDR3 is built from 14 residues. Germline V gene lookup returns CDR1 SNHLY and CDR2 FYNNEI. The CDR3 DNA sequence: TGTGCCAGCAGTGAATCCGGCAGGGGGAGTACGCAGTATTTT. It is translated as CASSESGRGSTQYF. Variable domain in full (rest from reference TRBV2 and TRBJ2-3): EPEVTQTPSHQVTQMGQEVILRCVPISNHLYFYWYRQILGQKVEFLVSFYNNEISEKSEIFDDQFSVERPDGSNFTLKIRSTKLEDSAMYFCASSESGRGSTQYFGPGTRLTVL.

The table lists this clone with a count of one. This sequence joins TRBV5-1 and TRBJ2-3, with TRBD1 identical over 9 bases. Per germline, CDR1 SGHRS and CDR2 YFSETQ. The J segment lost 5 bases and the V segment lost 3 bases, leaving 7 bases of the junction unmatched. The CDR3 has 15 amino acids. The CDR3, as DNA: TGCGCCAGCAGCTGGGGGGACAGGGCCATAGATACGCAGTATTTT. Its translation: CASSWGDRAIDTQYF.

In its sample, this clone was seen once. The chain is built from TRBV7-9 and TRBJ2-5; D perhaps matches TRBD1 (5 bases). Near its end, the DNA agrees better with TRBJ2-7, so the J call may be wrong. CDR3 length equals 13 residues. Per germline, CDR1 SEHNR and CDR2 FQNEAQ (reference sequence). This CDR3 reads CASRYDSTYEQYF. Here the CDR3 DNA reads TGTGCCAGCAGGTATGACAGTACCTACGAGCAGTACTTC.

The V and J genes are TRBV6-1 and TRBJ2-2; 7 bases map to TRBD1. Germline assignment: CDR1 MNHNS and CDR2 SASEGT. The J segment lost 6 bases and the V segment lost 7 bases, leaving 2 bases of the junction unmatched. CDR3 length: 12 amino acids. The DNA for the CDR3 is TGTGCCAGCAATGACAGGGCCGGGGAGCTGTTTTTT. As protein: CASNDRAGELFF.

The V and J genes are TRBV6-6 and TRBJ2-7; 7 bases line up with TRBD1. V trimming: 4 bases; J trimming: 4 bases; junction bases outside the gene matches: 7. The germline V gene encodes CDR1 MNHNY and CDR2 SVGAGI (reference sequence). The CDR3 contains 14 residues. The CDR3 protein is CASSLNRGVYEQYF. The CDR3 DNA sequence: TGTGCCAGCAGTTTAAACAGGGGAGTTTACGAGCAGTACTTC.

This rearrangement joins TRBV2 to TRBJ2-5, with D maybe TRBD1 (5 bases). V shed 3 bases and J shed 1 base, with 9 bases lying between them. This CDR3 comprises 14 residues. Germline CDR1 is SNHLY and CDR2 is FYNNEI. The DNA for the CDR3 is TGTGCCAGCAGTGAGTCCAGGGTCCAAGAGACCCAGTACTTC. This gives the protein CASSESRVQETQYF.

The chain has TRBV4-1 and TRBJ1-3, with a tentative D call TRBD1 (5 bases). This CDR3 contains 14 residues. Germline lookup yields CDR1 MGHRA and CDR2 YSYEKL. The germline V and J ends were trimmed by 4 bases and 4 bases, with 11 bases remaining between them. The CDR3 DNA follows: TGCGCCAGCAGCCTACAGGTTGCAGGAAACACCATATATTTT. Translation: CASSLQVAGNTIYF.

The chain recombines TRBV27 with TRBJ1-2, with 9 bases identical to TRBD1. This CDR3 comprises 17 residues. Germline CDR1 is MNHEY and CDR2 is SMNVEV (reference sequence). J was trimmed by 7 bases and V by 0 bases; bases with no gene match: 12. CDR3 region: CASSLSAGTGNTAGYTF. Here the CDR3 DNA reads TGTGCCAGCAGTTTATCGGCCGGGACAGGGAATACGGCTGGCTACACCTTC.

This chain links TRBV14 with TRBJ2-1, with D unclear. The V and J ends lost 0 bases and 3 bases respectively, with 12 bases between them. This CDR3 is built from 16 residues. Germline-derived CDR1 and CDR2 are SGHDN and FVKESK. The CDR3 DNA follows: TGTGCCAGCAGCCAAGATCAGTCAGATAACTACAATGAGCAGTTCTTC. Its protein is CASSQDQSDNYNEQFF.

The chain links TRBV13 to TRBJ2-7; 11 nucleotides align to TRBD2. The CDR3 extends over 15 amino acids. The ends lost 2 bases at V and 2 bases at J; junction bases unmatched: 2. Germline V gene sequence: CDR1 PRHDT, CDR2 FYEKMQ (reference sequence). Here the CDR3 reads CASSLRLAGTYEQYF. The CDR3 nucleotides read TGTGCCAGCAGCTTAAGACTAGCGGGGACCTACGAGCAGTACTTC.

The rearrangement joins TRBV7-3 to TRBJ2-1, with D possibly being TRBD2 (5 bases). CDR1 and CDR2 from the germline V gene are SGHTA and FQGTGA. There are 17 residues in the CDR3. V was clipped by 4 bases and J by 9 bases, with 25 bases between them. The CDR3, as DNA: TGTGCCAGCAGCTCCCTCCCTCCCGGGGTCGAACGGGGTGAGCAGTTCTTC. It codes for CASSSLPPGVERGEQFF.

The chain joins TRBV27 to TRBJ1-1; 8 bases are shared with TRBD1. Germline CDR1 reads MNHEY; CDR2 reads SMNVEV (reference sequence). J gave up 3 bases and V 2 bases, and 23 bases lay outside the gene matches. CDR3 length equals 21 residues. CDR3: CASSLKARPTFPGQDYTEAFF. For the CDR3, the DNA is TGTGCCAGCAGTTTAAAGGCCCGCCCAACATTTCCGGGACAGGACTACACTGAAGCTTTCTTT.

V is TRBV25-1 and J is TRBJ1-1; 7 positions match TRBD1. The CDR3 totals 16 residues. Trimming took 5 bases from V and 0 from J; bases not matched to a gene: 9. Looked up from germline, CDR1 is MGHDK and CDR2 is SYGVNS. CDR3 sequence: CASSTHPGQLNTEAFF. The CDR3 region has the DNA TGTGCCAGCAGTACACACCCGGGACAGCTGAACACTGAAGCTTTCTTT.

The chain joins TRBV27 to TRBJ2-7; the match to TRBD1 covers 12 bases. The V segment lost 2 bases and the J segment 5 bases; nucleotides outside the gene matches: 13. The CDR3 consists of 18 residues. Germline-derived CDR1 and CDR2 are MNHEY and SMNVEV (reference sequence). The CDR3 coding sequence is TGTGCCAGCAGTTTACCCCTCGCCGGGACAGGGGGCCTAAACGAGCAGTACTTC. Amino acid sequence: CASSLPLAGTGGLNEQYF.